These T cell receptor beta chains were read from a single sample in a study of a mutant IDH1 vaccine in newly diagnosed glioma. Measured with immunoSEQ multiplex PCR; TCRdb has only the in-frame clones, and not every one. The sample contains approximately 79,000 clones, around 85% of which appear only once. For these receptors, no antigen is known. The sequenced sample was PBMCs, obtained from a glioma patient whose treatment included an IDH1 peptide vaccine. The source of these receptors is a woman aged 45 to 65 with glioma. Both conserved end residues are part of each CDR3. A D gene is named only where the DNA matches it firmly. Only part of the rows carry a size: once, few, many, or a class if the clone is expanded.

D gene	V gene	clone size	J gene	CDR3 DNA	CDR3 protein
TRBD1	TRBV7-3	NA	TRBJ2-3	TGTGCCAGCAGCTTAACCGGACCGGGACAGGGGCCAGATACGCAGTATTTT	CASSLTGPGQGPDTQYF
TRBD2	TRBV10-3	NA	TRBJ2-7	TGTGCCACCGGGACTAGCGGGAGGGTTAACTACGAGCAGTACTTC	CATGTSGRVNYEQYF
NA	TRBV29-1	NA	TRBJ2-7	TGCAGCGTGATGACGGGGTCAGGCGAGCAGTACTTC	CSVMTGSGEQYF
NA	TRBV30	NA	TRBJ1-2	TGTGCCTGGACCAAGACGCAGGCTAACTATGGCTACACCTTC	CAWTKTQANYGYTF
NA	TRBV2	NA	TRBJ1-6	TGTGCCAGCTCCTCATCTTATGGATCCTATAATTCACCCCTCCACTTT	CASSSSYGSYNSPLHF
NA	TRBV5-1	NA	TRBJ1-5	TGCGCCAGCAGCTCCGCGGGGACCTATCAGCCCCAGCATTTT	CASSSAGTYQPQHF
NA	TRBV28	NA	TRBJ1-5	TGTGCCAGCAGTCTTCGGCAGGGCGAAATACGTCAGCCCCAGCATTTT	CASSLRQGEIRQPQHF
NA	TRBV2	NA	TRBJ1-1	TGTGCCAGCAGTGAATCTCGGGCACCGAACACTGAAGCTTTCTTT	CASSESRAPNTEAFF
TRBD1	TRBV29-1	NA	TRBJ2-1	TGCAGCGTTGACACAGGGGGCTACAATGAGCAGTTCTTC	CSVDTGGYNEQFF
NA	TRBV5-4	NA	TRBJ2-1	TGTGCCAGCAGCGGGAGCGGATCCTACAATGAGCAGTTCTTC	CASSGSGSYNEQFF
NA	TRBV28	NA	TRBJ2-1	TGTGCCAGCAGTTTACCCCCTTCGGGGGTGTGGAACAATGAGCAGTTCTTC	CASSLPPSGVWNNEQFF
NA	TRBV7-8	NA	TRBJ2-2	TGTGCCAGCAGCTTGCCCAGCCAGGGACACCTGAGGTCCGGGGAGCTGTTTTTT	CASSLPSQGHLRSGELFF
NA	TRBV6-1	NA	TRBJ1-6	TGTGCCAGCAGTGTCGACCGAACGGGGTCACCCCTCCACTTT	CASSVDRTGSPLHF
NA	TRBV6-5	NA	TRBJ1-3	TGTGCCAGCAGAAGACAGGTGGCTGGAAACACCATATATTTT	CASRRQVAGNTIYF
TRBD1	TRBV28	NA	TRBJ1-5	TGTGCCAGCAGTCCATCGGACAGGGCACATCAGCCCCAGCATTTT	CASSPSDRAHQPQHF
TRBD2	TRBV2	NA	TRBJ2-4	TGTGCCAGCTTCTCGGCTAGCGGGAGTGGCAACATTCAGTACTTC	CASFSASGSGNIQYF
NA	TRBV5-1	NA	TRBJ1-5	TGCGCCAGCAGCCCGGACATTAATAGCAATCAGCCCCAGCATTTT	CASSPDINSNQPQHF
TRBD1	TRBV13	once	TRBJ2-7	TGTGCCAGCAGCCCAGGCGGACAGGGGGCTTACGAGCAGTACTTC	CASSPGGQGAYEQYF
NA	TRBV30	NA	TRBJ2-3	TGTGCCTGGACCTTCGGACTGAACACAGATACGCAGTATTTT	CAWTFGLNTDTQYF
NA	TRBV28	few	TRBJ1-5	TGTGCCAGCAGTTTTTTAGGGGCGGGAGATCAGCCCCAGCATTTT	CASSFLGAGDQPQHF
TRBD2	TRBV18	NA	TRBJ2-1	TGTGCCAGCTCACCAGGGGGACTAGACTTTCTAACCTACAATGAGCAGTTCTTC	CASSPGGLDFLTYNEQFF
NA	TRBV21-1	NA	TRBJ2-5	TGTGCCAGCAGCAAATGTACCCGCGGACCAAGGTGGACCCAGTACTTC	CASSKCTRGPRWTQYF